The subject of this entry is one TCR beta chain. The entry originates in a study of blood T cell repertoires in COVID-19. The table came from immunoSEQ multiplex PCR; TCRdb's copy has only in-frame clones and leaves some out. In the table there are about 150,000 clones, approximately 86% of which are singletons. The germline V gene has CDR1 KGHDR and CDR2 SFDVKD. The CDR3 is 15 residues long. With 3 bases removed from V and 2 bases from J, the gap between germline ends came to 12 bases. The sequence was collected from a man aged 55 to 70 with COVID-19, enrolled during active disease. The rearrangement links TRBV24-1 to TRBJ2-5, with D possibly matching TRBD1 (5 bases). The sequenced sample was peripheral blood. The CDR3 coding sequence is TGTGCCACCAGTGATACCAGGGTAGGACAAGAGACCCAGTACTTC. Protein: CATSDTRVGQETQYF.